This T cell receptor (beta chain) was captured in a study of blood T cells in healthy people across ages. There are a few counts of this clonotype. The antigen remains undetermined. The CDR3 consists of 13 residues. The V end was cut by 7 bases, the J end by 1 base, with 13 bases between. Looked up from germline, CDR1 is SQVTM and CDR2 is ANQGSEA. It was with a sample-barcoded 5' primer and a J-beta primer mix that a second PCR of roughly 7 to 11 cycles was run. Every cDNA was tagged by a template-switch adaptor with 12 random nucleotides. TCRdb passed the 5' RACE reads through MiXCR, listing each CDR3 protein once. The sample has some 930,000 distinct CDR3 sequences; about 28% are singletons. Study-wide findings and caveats: Those diversity estimates obtained from one million T cells were thought to be underestimates. Shifts in expanded clonotypes may have been confounded by donor CMV status, which was unknown. Unsorted PBMCs prevented conclusive naive versus antigen-experienced comparison.

These records were also assigned to another study, of T cells of mothers and their children.

This TCR derives from a middle-aged woman in good health. V is TRBV29-1 and J is TRBJ1-1; D remains unclear. Sequenced sample: blood. In DNA, the CDR3 is TGCAGCGCTCTGGGGAGCGCGAACACTGAAGCTTTCTTT. Its protein product is CSALGSANTEAFF. Using reference TRBV29-1 and TRBJ1-1 for the parts outside the CDR3, the full variable domain is SAVISQKPSRDICQRGTSLTIQCQVDSQVTMMFWYRQQPGQSLTLIATANQGSEATYESGFVIDKFPISRPNLTFSTLTVSNMSPEDSSIYLCSALGSANTEAFFGQGTRLTVV.